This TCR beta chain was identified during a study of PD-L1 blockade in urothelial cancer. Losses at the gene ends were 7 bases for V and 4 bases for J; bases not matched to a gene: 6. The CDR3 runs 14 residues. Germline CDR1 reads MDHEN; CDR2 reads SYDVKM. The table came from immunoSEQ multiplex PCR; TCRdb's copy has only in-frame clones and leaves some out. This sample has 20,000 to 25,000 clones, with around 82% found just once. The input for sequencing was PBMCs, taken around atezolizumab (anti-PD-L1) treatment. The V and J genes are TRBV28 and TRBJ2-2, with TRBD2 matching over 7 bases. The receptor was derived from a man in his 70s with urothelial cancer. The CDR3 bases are TGTGCCAGCATCTTAAGCGGGGTCACCGGGGAGCTGTTTTTT. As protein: CASILSGVTGELFF.